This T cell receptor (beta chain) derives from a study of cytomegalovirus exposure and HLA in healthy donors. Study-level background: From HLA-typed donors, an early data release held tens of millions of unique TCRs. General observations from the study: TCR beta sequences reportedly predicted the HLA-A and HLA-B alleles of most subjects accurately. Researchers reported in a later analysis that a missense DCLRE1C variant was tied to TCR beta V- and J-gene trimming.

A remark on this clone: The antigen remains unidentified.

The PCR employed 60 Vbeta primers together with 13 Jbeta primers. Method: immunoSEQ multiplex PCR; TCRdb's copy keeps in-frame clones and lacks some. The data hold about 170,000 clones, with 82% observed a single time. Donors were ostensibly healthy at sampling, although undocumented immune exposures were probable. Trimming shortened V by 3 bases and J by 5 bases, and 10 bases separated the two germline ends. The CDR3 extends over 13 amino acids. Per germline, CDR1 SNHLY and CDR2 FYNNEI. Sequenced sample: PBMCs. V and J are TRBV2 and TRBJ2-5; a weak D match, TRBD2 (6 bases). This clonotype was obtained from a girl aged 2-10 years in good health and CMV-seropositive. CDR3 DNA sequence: TGTGCCAGCAGTGAGGAGGGTCGGGAGACCCAGTACTTC. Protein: CASSEEGRETQYF. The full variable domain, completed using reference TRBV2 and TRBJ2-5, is EPEVTQTPSHQVTQMGQEVILRCVPISNHLYFYWYRQILGQKVEFLVSFYNNEISEKSEIFDDQFSVERPDGSNFTLKIRSTKLEDSAMYFCASSEEGRETQYFGPGTRLLVL.